The subject of this entry is one T cell receptor beta chain. The junction had 7 bases not matched to a gene; V was cut back by 6 bases and J by 6 bases. CDR3 length: 14 amino acids. The germline CDR1 and CDR2 sequences are MDHEN and SYDVKM. In the authors' workflow: Estimation of nucleated cell counts was performed using reference gene primer amplification. The data were produced by immunoSEQ multiplex PCR, yet TCRdb's version contains in-frame clones alone and is incomplete. Clone size and the V and J calls come from that table; the DNA yielded D and trimming. The table shows around 300,000 clones, with 90% occurring only once. This entry belongs to a study of blood T cell repertoires in COVID-19. Across the whole study: The study drew acute and convalescent COVID-19 samples from the United States, Italy and Spain.

Residents of 20 to 25 US areas, aged about 18 to 95 years, made up the participants. Cohort placement rested on clinical history that participants reported themselves. Material: PBMCs or T cells enriched from blood (not recorded which). This receptor was obtained from a woman younger than 35 with acute COVID-19. V is TRBV28 and J is TRBJ2-4, with 8 bases identical to TRBD2. The chain's CDR3 is CASRISGITNIQYF. The CDR3 DNA sequence: TGTGCCAGCAGAATTAGCGGGATTACAAACATTCAGTACTTC.